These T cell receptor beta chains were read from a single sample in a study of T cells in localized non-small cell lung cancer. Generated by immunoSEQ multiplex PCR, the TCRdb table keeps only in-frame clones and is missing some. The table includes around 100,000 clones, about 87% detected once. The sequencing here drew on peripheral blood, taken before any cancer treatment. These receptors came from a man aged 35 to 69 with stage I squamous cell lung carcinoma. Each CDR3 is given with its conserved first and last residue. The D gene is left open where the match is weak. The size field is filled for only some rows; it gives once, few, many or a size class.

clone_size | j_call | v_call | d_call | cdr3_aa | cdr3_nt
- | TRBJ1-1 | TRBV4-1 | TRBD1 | CASSQGQGTNTEAFF | TGCGCCAGCAGCCAAGGACAGGGCACTAACACTGAAGCTTTCTTT
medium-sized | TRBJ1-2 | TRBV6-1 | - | CASSPSEEITAGYTF | TGTGCCAGCAGTCCCTCCGAGGAGATTACCGCTGGCTACACCTTC
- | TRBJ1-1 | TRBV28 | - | CASSFPRGFITEAFF | TGTGCCAGCAGTTTCCCCCGGGGTTTTATCACTGAAGCTTTCTTT
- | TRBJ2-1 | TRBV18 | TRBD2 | CASSEGLLDYNEQFF | TGTGCCAGCTCAGAGGGACTACTCGACTACAATGAGCAGTTCTTC
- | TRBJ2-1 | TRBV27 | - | CASSLSTGPTYNEQFF | TGTGCCAGCAGTTTGTCCACCGGTCCCACCTACAATGAGCAGTTCTTC
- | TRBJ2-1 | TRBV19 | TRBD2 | CASSMGLAGGRTSYNEQFF | TGTGCCAGTAGTATGGGACTAGCGGGGGGCCGAACTTCCTACAATGAGCAGTTCTTC
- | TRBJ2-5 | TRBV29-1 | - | CSAEADSKETQYF | TGCAGCGCTGAGGCCGATTCGAAAGAGACCCAGTACTTC
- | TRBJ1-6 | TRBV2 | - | CASKGSAYNSPLHF | TGTGCCAGCAAGGGCAGCGCCTATAATTCACCCCTCCACTTT
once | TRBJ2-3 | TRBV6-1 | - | CASSESDTQYF | TGTGCCAGCAGTGAGTCGGATACGCAGTATTTT
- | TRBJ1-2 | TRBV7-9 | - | CASSLRAERVSDYGYTF | TGTGCCAGCAGCCTGAGGGCAGAGAGGGTGTCGGACTATGGCTACACCTTC
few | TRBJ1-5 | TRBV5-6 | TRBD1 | CASSLGQNNPQPQHF | TGTGCCAGCAGTTTGGGACAGAATAACCCTCAGCCCCAGCATTTT
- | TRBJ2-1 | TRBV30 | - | CAWSLSRTTEQFF | TGTGCCTGGAGCCTATCTCGGACCACGGAGCAGTTCTTC
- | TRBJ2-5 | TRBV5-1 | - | CASSPGGSRETQYF | TGCGCCAGCAGTCCTGGAGGGTCGCGAGAGACCCAGTACTTC
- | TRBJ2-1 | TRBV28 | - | CASSFEGRYNEQFF | TGTGCCAGCAGTTTTGAGGGGCGCTACAATGAGCAGTTCTTC
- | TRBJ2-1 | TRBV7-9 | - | CASSSPRKNEQFF | TGTGCCAGCAGCTCCCCTAGAAAGAATGAGCAGTTCTTC
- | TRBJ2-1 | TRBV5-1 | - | CASSLGGVYNEQFF | TGCGCCAGCAGCTTGGGTGGGGTATACAATGAGCAGTTCTTC
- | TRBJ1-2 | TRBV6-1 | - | CASSEGTGDYGYTF | TGTGCCAGCAGTGAGGGTACGGGCGACTATGGCTACACCTTC
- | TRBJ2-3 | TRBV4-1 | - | CASSQVRYGLRGREKTDTQYF | TGCGCCAGCAGCCAAGTACGATATGGCCTGCGGGGGCGCGAGAAAACAGATACGCAGTATTTT